This T cell receptor beta chain was obtained from a study of cytotoxic CD8 clonotypes in ibrutinib-treated CLL. Across the study: Patients gave response samples after a median around eleven months of treatment, range 6 to 36. Points from the study as a whole: Baseline levels were approached again at progression, after clonality had risen at ibrutinib response. Clonality measured at baseline exceeded age-matched healthy donors, tracking circulating CD8+ T-cell counts.

Only in-frame clones appear in the TCRdb table, and some are missing; sequencing was by immunoSEQ multiplex PCR. Counted here are about 160,000 clones, about four fifths occurring once; the ten biggest clones make up roughly 1.9%. The CDR3 sequence is 14 residues long. Trimming stripped 0 bases from V and 1 base from J, with 6 bases between. Germline-derived CDR1 and CDR2 are MGHDK and SYGVNS. Details on this clone: Its antigen is not known.

The receptor's source is a human donor with chronic lymphocytic leukemia. The chain uses TRBV25-1 and TRBJ1-1; D remains unclear. Sequenced material: PBMCs, taken after 12 months of ibrutinib treatment. CDR3 amino acids: CASSEYRGNTEAFF. DNA for the CDR3: TGTGCCAGCAGTGAATATCGAGGGAACACTGAAGCTTTCTTT. Looking up the rest from reference TRBV25-1 and TRBJ1-1 gives the full variable domain: EADIYQTPRYLVIGTGKKITLECSQTMGHDKMYWYQQDPGMELHLIHYSYGVNSTEKGDLSSESTVSRIRTEHFPLTLESARPSHTSQYLCASSEYRGNTEAFFGQGTRLTVV.